A selection of T cell receptor beta chains follows, all from one sample in a study of OX40 agonist ivuxolimab in advanced cancers. The protocol was immunoSEQ multiplex PCR, while the TCRdb copy is restricted to in-frame clones and leaves out a portion. The table has tens of thousands of clones, over 85% seen once; the top ten hold 0.55% to 0.65%. Here the sequenced sample was CD4+ or CD8+ T cells sorted from blood, taken in a trial of the OX40 agonist ivuxolimab. These receptors all come from an adult with an advanced solid tumor such as melanoma, head and neck, liver or kidney cancer. The CDR3 runs from the conserved cysteine through the conserved F or W. D genes are given only for firm matches. Only some rows state a clone size, as once, few, many or a class for expanded clones.

V gene	D gene	clone size	J gene	CDR3 protein	CDR3 DNA
TRBV29-1	.	.	TRBJ1-5	CKGLYSNQPQHF	TGCAAAGGCCTTTATAGCAATCAGCCCCAGCATTTT
TRBV9	.	.	TRBJ2-5	CASSPPSTGSFGTRILETQYF	TGTGCCAGCAGCCCACCTTCGACGGGGTCGTTCGGGACCCGGATTTTGGAGACCCAGTACTTC
TRBV6-1	TRBD2	.	TRBJ2-3	CASSEGRSGGFSGGTDTQYF	TGTGCCAGCAGTGAAGGCCGGAGCGGGGGGTTTAGCGGCGGCACAGATACGCAGTATTTT
TRBV29-1	TRBD1	.	TRBJ1-2	CSVEDRTGSDGYTF	TGCAGCGTTGAAGACAGGACAGGGTCTGACGGCTACACCTTC
TRBV6-1	.	.	TRBJ2-5	CATNPRAQYF	TGTGCCACCAACCCTAGAGCCCAGTACTTC
TRBV7-9	TRBD2	.	TRBJ2-3	CASSRSGLAGAPDTQYF	TGTGCCAGCAGCCGTTCGGGACTAGCGGGAGCCCCAGATACGCAGTATTTT
TRBV10-3	TRBD2	.	TRBJ2-7	CAISERAGGAYEQYF	TGTGCCATCAGTGAAAGGGCGGGAGGGGCCTACGAGCAGTACTTC
TRBV18	TRBD2	.	TRBJ2-2	CASSPPSGTAGELFF	TGTGCCAGCTCACCACCCAGCGGGACTGCCGGGGAGCTGTTTTTT
TRBV6-1	.	.	TRBJ2-7	CASSEAQSEQYF	TGTGCCAGCAGTGAAGCGCAGAGCGAGCAGTACTTC
TRBV30	.	.	TRBJ2-6	CAWSVGGTGANVLTF	TGTGCCTGGAGTGTAGGGGGTACTGGGGCCAACGTCCTGACTTTC
TRBV7-9	.	.	TRBJ2-7	CASSLGFYEQYF	TGTGCCAGCAGCTTAGGGTTCTACGAGCAGTACTTC
TRBV10-3	.	once	TRBJ2-1	CAISVAEFEQFF	TGTGCCATCAGTGTCGCCGAGTTTGAGCAGTTCTTC
TRBV5-4	.	.	TRBJ1-2	CASQPDTNYGYTF	TGTGCCAGTCAGCCTGACACCAACTATGGCTACACCTTC
TRBV6-1	TRBD1	.	TRBJ2-7	CATYWTGSSYEQYF	TGTGCCACTTATTGGACAGGGAGCTCCTACGAGCAGTACTTC
TRBV6-1	TRBD2	few	TRBJ2-1	CASSAISSGRRYEQFF	TGTGCCAGCAGTGCCATCTCTAGCGGGAGGCGATATGAGCAGTTCTTC
TRBV10-3	.	.	TRBJ2-3	CAINPSISTDTQYF	TGTGCCATCAATCCTAGCATTAGCACAGATACGCAGTATTTT
TRBV4-1	TRBD1	.	TRBJ1-1	CASSQAPPTGYGTEAFF	TGCGCCAGCAGCCAAGCCCCCCCGACAGGGTATGGCACTGAAGCTTTCTTT
TRBV7-8	.	.	TRBJ1-3	CASSLVSGRGGGNTIYF	TGTGCCAGCAGCTTAGTCTCAGGGCGGGGAGGTGGAAACACCATATATTTT
TRBV5-5	.	.	TRBJ1-1	CASSFDRNTEAFF	TGTGCCAGCAGTTTCGACAGGAACACTGAAGCTTTCTTT
TRBV21-1	.	.	TRBJ1-3	CASSKEAGSGNTIYF	TGTGCCAGCAGCAAAGAGGCAGGGTCTGGAAACACCATATATTTT
TRBV19	.	.	TRBJ1-5	CASSILGQPQHF	TGTGCCAGTAGTATTCTTGGTCAGCCCCAGCATTTT
TRBV5-1	TRBD2	.	TRBJ2-5	CASSLGASGGTETQYF	TGCGCCAGCAGCTTGGGGGCTAGCGGGGGTACTGAGACCCAGTACTTC
TRBV5-1	.	.	TRBJ2-5	CASSFGGQETQYF	TGCGCCAGCAGCTTCGGCGGGCAAGAGACCCAGTACTTC
TRBV27	TRBD1	.	TRBJ2-7	CASAGTGGSYEQYF	TGTGCCAGCGCCGGGACAGGGGGCTCCTACGAGCAGTACTTC
TRBV7-9	TRBD2	.	TRBJ2-1	CASSLGLNNEQFF	TGTGCCAGCAGCTTGGGACTAAACAATGAGCAGTTCTTC
TRBV7-2	TRBD1	once	TRBJ2-4	CASSWDSQGAKNIQYF	TGTGCCAGCAGCTGGGACAGCCAGGGGGCCAAAAACATTCAGTACTTC
TRBV6-6	TRBD1	.	TRBJ2-7	CASSYSMGQSYEQYF	TGTGCCAGCAGTTACTCGATGGGACAGAGCTACGAGCAGTACTTC
TRBV30	.	few	TRBJ2-6	CAWSVRISGANVLTF	TGTGCCTGGAGTGTACGGATCTCTGGGGCCAACGTCCTGACTTTC
TRBV11-2	TRBD2	.	TRBJ2-3	CASSKVTSGVPDTQYF	TGTGCCAGCAGCAAAGTGACTAGCGGGGTGCCAGATACGCAGTATTTT
TRBV7-9	.	.	TRBJ1-2	CASSSLDVAGYTF	TGTGCCAGCAGCTCCCTAGATGTTGCTGGCTACACCTTC
TRBV2	.	.	TRBJ2-1	CASRGYNEQFF	TGTGCCAGCAGAGGTTACAATGAGCAGTTCTTC
TRBV25-1	.	.	TRBJ1-6	CASSQGTIYNSPLHF	TGTGCCAGCAGTCAGGGAACAATTTATAATTCACCCCTCCACTTT
TRBV20-1	.	.	TRBJ1-1	CSAKGDTEAFF	TGCAGTGCCAAAGGGGACACTGAAGCTTTCTTT
TRBV10-2	TRBD1	.	TRBJ2-7	CASSGGQPKAGYEQYF	TGCGCCAGCAGTGGGGGACAGCCAAAAGCCGGCTACGAGCAGTACTTC
TRBV29-1	.	.	TRBJ2-3	CSVEEVLGDTQYF	TGCAGCGTTGAAGAGGTCCTCGGAGATACGCAGTATTTT
TRBV19	.	.	TRBJ2-3	CASITNGGPTDTQYF	TGTGCCAGTATCACCAATGGGGGACCGACAGATACGCAGTATTTT
TRBV11-3	.	.	TRBJ2-7	CASSLRGGGSYEQYF	TGTGCCAGCAGCTTAAGGGGGGGAGGCAGCTACGAGCAGTACTTC
TRBV11-2	TRBD2	.	TRBJ2-1	CASSWGLAGTLKNEQFF	TGTGCCAGCAGCTGGGGACTAGCCGGGACATTAAAGAATGAGCAGTTCTTC
TRBV27	.	few	TRBJ1-5	CASSLSGQGVYSNQPQHF	TGTGCCAGCAGTTTATCGGGCCAGGGCGTTTATAGCAATCAGCCCCAGCATTTT
TRBV5-1	TRBD1	.	TRBJ2-5	CASSFDRAETQYF	TGCGCCAGCAGCTTTGACAGGGCGGAGACCCAGTACTTC
TRBV27	.	.	TRBJ2-1	CASSYSPGNNEQFF	TGTGCCAGCAGTTATTCTCCAGGGAATAATGAGCAGTTCTTC
TRBV5-1	.	once	TRBJ1-4	CASSLETTNEKLFF	TGCGCCAGCAGCTTGGAAACAACTAATGAAAAACTGTTTTTT
TRBV9	.	.	TRBJ1-2	CASSVDGAGLYGYTF	TGTGCCAGCAGCGTAGATGGCGCAGGGCTTTATGGCTACACCTTC
TRBV7-2	.	few	TRBJ2-1	CASSPFGREQFF	TGTGCCAGCAGCCCATTCGGCAGGGAGCAGTTCTTC
TRBV2	.	.	TRBJ2-6	CASIIQGTGANVLTF	TGTGCCAGCATCATCCAGGGTACTGGGGCCAACGTCCTGACTTTC
TRBV7-2	.	.	TRBJ2-7	CASSVGYEQYF	TGTGCCAGCAGCGTGGGGTATGAGCAGTACTTC
TRBV29-1	TRBD1	few	TRBJ1-4	CSIGQGAEKLFF	TGCAGCATCGGACAGGGGGCTGAAAAACTGTTTTTT
TRBV19	.	.	TRBJ1-2	CASSIERIFSGYTF	TGTGCCAGTAGTATAGAACGTATTTTCTCTGGCTACACCTTC
TRBV27	TRBD2	.	TRBJ2-1	CASSLKLSGTYNEQFF	TGTGCCAGCAGTTTAAAGCTTAGCGGGACTTACAATGAGCAGTTCTTC
TRBV5-1	.	.	TRBJ2-1	CASSIQGNSYNEQFF	TGCGCCAGCAGCATACAGGGAAATTCCTACAATGAGCAGTTCTTC
TRBV5-1	.	.	TRBJ2-6	CASNRVSGANVLTF	TGCGCCAGCAATAGGGTCTCTGGGGCCAACGTCCTGACTTTC
TRBV9	TRBD1	once	TRBJ2-5	CASSAGTASNRIEETQYF	TGTGCCAGCAGCGCTGGGACAGCTTCTAATAGGATTGAAGAGACCCAGTACTTC
TRBV7-2	.	.	TRBJ1-5	CASSPGLSNQPQHF	TGTGCCAGCAGCCCCGGGCTTAGCAATCAGCCCCAGCATTTT